Sequencing of this T cell receptor (beta chain) was carried out in a study of somatic mutations in cytotoxic T cells in rheumatoid arthritis. In the study overall: A subset of V beta antibody-stained T-cell populations was isolated by flow sorting, reaching nearly 100% purity, and this subset included V beta1+ cells that went on to TCRB sequencing.

Measured with immunoSEQ multiplex PCR; TCRdb has only the in-frame clones, and not every one. The sample gives tens of thousands of clones, 85% to 90% of which show up once; approximately 20% is in the top ten. The clonotype was recovered from a woman between 45 and 60 years old in good health. Sequenced input: CD8+ T cells sorted from blood.

The CDR3 loop is CASSSHLAGGTYNEQFF. As DNA, the CDR3 is TGTGCCAGCAGCTCTCATCTAGCGGGGGGTACCTACAATGAGCAGTTCTTC. The rearrangement links TRBV9 to TRBJ2-1, with 11 bases matching TRBD2. With 4 bases clipped from V and 2 bases from J, the junction kept 8 bases outside the gene matches. Germline CDR1 is SGDLS and CDR2 is YYNGEE. This CDR3 spans 17 amino acids.